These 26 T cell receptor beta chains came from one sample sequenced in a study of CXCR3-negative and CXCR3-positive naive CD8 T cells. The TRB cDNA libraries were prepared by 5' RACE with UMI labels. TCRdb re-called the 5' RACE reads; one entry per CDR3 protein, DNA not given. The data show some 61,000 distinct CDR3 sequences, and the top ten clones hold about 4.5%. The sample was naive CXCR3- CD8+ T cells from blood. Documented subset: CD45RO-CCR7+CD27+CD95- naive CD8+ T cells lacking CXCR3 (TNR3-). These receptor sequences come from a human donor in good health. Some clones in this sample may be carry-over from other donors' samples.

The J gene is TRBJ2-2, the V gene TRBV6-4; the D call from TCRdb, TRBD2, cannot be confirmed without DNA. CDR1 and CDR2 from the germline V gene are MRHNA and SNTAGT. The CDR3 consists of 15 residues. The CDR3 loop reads CASSEVAANTGELFF.

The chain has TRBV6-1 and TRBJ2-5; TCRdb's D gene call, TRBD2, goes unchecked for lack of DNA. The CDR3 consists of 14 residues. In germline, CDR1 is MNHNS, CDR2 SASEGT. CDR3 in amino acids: CASSERDFQETQYF.

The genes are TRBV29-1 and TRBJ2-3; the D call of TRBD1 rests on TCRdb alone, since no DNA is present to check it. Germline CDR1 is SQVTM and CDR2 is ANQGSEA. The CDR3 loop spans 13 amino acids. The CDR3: CSVERENTDTQYF.

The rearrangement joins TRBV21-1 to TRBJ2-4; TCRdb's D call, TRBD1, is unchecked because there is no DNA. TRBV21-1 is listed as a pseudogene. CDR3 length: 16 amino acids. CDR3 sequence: CASSKWGLLTKNIQYF.

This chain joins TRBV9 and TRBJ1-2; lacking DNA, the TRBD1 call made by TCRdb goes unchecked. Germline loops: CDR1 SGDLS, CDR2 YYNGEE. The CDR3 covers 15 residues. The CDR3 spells CASSAPGAVNYGYTF.

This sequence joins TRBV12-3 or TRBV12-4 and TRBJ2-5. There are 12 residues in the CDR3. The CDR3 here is CASRTGSVTQYF.

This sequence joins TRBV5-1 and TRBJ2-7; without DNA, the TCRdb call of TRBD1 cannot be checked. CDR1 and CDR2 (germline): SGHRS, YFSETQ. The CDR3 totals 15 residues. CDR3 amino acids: CASSATGTGVFEQYF.

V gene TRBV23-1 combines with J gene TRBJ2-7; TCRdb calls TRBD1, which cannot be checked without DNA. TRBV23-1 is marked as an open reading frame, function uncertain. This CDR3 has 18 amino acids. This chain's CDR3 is CASSQILTTGQICYEQYF.

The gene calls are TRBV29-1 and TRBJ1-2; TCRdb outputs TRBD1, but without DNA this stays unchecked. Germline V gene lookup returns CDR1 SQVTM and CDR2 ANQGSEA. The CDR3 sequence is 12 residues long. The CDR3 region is CSVYQGNYGYTF.

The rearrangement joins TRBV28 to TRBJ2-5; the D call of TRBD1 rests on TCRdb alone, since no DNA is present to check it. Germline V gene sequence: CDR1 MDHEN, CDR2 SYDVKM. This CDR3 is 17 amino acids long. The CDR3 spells CASSLALGQGVQETQYF.

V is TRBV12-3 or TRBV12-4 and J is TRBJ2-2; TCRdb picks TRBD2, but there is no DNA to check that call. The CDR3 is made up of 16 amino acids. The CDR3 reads CASSSLAGVRTGELFF.

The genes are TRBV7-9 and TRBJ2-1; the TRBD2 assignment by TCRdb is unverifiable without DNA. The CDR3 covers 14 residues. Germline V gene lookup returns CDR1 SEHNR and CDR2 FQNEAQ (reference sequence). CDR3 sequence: CASTPSGPYNEQFF.

CDR3 sequence reads: CASEGRGLYEQYF. This chain joins TRBV27 and TRBJ2-7; without DNA, the TCRdb call of TRBD1 cannot be checked. This CDR3 has 13 residues. The V gene's germline CDR1 is MNHEY and CDR2 SMNVEV (reference sequence).

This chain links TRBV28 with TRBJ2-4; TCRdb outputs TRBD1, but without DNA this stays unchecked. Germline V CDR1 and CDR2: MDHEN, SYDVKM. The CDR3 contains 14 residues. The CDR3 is CASSLSVGVDIQYF.

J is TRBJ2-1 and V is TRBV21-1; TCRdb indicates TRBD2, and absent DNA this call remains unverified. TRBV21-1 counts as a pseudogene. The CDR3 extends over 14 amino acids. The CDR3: CASPEGQGWYEQFF.

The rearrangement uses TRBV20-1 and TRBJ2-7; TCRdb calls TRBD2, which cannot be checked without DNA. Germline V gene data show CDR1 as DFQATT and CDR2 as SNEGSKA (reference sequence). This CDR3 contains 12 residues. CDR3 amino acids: CSPKRGDYEQYF.

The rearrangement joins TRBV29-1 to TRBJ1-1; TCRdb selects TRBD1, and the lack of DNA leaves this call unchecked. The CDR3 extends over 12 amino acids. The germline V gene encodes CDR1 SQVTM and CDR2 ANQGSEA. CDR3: CVFQGVGTEAFF.

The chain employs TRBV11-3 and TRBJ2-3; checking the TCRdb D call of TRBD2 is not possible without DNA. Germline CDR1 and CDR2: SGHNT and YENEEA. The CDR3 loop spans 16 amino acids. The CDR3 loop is CASSPTSGRRTDTQYF.

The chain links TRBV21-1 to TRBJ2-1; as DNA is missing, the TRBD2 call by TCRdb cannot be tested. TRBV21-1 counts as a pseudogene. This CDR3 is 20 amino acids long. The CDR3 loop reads CASSKRFGLAGESSYNEQFF.

CDR3 sequence reads: CSVRVMRGPVSSYNEQFF. This rearrangement joins TRBV29-1 to TRBJ2-1; the D call of TRBD1 rests on TCRdb alone, since no DNA is present to check it. The CDR3 totals 18 residues. Germline-derived CDR1 and CDR2 are SQVTM and ANQGSEA.

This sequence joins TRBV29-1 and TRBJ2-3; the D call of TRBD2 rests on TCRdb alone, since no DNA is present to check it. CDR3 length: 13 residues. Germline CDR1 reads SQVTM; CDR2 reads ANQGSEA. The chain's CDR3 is CSQVGGRDHTQYF.

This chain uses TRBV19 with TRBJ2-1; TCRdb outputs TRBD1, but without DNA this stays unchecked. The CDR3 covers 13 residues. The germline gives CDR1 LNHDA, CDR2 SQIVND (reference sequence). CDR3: CASERQGYNEQFF.

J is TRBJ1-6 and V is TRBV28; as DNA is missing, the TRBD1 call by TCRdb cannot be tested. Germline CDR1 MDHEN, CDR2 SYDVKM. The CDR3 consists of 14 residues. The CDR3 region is CASTKGQYNSPLHF.

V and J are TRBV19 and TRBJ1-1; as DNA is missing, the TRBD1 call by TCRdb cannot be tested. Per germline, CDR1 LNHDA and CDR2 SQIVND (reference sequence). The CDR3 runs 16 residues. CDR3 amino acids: CASEVTGGTMNTEAFF.

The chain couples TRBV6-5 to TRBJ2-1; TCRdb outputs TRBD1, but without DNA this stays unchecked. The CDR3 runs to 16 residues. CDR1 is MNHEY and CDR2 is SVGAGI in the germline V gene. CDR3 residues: CASSYPGQGMVNEQFF.

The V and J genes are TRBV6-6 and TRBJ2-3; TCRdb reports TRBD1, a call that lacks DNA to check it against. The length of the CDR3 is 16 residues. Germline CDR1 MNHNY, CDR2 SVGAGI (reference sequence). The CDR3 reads CASSYSGDPSTDTQYF.